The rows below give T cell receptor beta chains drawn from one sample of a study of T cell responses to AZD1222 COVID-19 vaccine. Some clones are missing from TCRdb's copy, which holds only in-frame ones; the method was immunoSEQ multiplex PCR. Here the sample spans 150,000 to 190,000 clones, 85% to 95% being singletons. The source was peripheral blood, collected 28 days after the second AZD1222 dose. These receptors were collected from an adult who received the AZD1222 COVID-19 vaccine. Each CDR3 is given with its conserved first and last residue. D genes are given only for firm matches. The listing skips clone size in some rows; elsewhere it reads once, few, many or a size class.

TGTGCCATCAGCCAAAACCCCTTCGAGGGCTACACCTTC CAISQNPFEGYTF - TRBV10-3 - TRBJ1-2
TGTGCCAGTAGTAAACCCTCGGGACCGATAGCCTACGAGCAGTACTTC CASSKPSGPIAYEQYF - TRBV19 - TRBJ2-7
TGTGCCAGCAGCCTAAGTGTCTTAAGCAGGCCAAGAAACCCTGGAAACACCATATATTTT CASSLSVLSRPRNPGNTIYF - TRBV14 - TRBJ1-3
TGTGCCAGCAGCCTGCAGGGGTCCGACAATCAGCCCCAGCATTTT CASSLQGSDNQPQHF - TRBV7-8 - TRBJ1-5
TGCGCCAGCAGCCAAGTGTTGGAGAAACTGTTTTTT CASSQVLEKLFF - TRBV4-1 - TRBJ1-4
TGTGCCAGTAAGGCGGGTCGGAACATTCAGTACTTC CASKAGRNIQYF - TRBV19 - TRBJ2-4
TGCGCCAGCAGCCGCCAAGGACAGGGGGCCCTCGGGAATGAGCAGTTCTTC CASSRQGQGALGNEQFF - TRBV5-1 TRBD1 TRBJ2-1
TGCGCCAGCAGCTTGGATAGCGGGGGTAGCACAGATACGCAGTATTTT CASSLDSGGSTDTQYF once TRBV5-1 TRBD2 TRBJ2-3
TGTGCCAGCAGCCATTTTCGGACAGGGAGCTATGGCTACACCTTC CASSHFRTGSYGYTF - TRBV3-1/TRBV3-2 TRBD1 TRBJ1-2
TGCGCCAGCAGCTTGTACAAGGGGGATACAGATACGCAGTATTTT CASSLYKGDTDTQYF - TRBV5-1 - TRBJ2-3
TGCGCCAGCAGTGAGTCTCTAGCGGGAGAAGGGAGTAAGCAGTATTTT CASSESLAGEGSKQYF - TRBV10-1 TRBD2 TRBJ2-3
TGTGCCACCAGTGATCCGTGGGAGGGGGGAATCTCTGGGGCCAACGTCCTGACTTTC CATSDPWEGGISGANVLTF - TRBV24-1 - TRBJ2-6
TGTGCCAGCAGTCCAGGGGGATATGGCTACACCTTC CASSPGGYGYTF - TRBV27 TRBD1 TRBJ1-2
TGTGCCAGCAGCTTAGTAGGGGCGAATCAGCCCCAGCATTTT CASSLVGANQPQHF - TRBV11-2 - TRBJ1-5
TGTGCCAGTAGTACAGGGTATAGCCAGCCCCAGCATTTT CASSTGYSQPQHF - TRBV19 - TRBJ1-5
TGTGCCAGCTCACCACCCCGGACCCTGGGTCCAGATACGCAGTATTTT CASSPPRTLGPDTQYF - TRBV18 - TRBJ2-3
TGTGCCAGCAGCCTTGACAGGGTCGGCGAGCAGTTCTTC CASSLDRVGEQFF - TRBV7-3 TRBD1 TRBJ2-1
TGTGCCAGCAGCCCGACCGGGACAGGGGATAACTATGAGCAGTTCTTC CASSPTGTGDNYEQFF - TRBV13 TRBD1 TRBJ2-1
TGTGCCAGCAGCCTCCGGGGTACTGAAGCTTTCTTT CASSLRGTEAFF once TRBV12-3/TRBV12-4 - TRBJ1-1
TGTGCCAGCAGTTACCGGCGGGGTAGCTCCTACAATGAGCAGTTCTTC CASSYRRGSSYNEQFF - TRBV6-5 - TRBJ2-1
TGTGCCAGCAGCTTAGGTCAGGGGGGCGCCTTTTACGAGCAGTACTTC CASSLGQGGAFYEQYF - TRBV11-2 - TRBJ2-7
TGTGCCAGCAGCCGTCAGAGTAGTGGCTACGAGCAGTACTTC CASSRQSSGYEQYF - TRBV3-1/TRBV3-2 - TRBJ2-7
TGTGCCAGCAGTCCCTCCACCCGGAGGACAGGACTTGAAGCTTTCTTT CASSPSTRRTGLEAFF few TRBV27 TRBD1 TRBJ1-1
TGTGCCAGCAGCGCTACTAGCGGGGTGTATTTCAATGAGCAGTTCTTC CASSATSGVYFNEQFF - TRBV5-4 TRBD2 TRBJ2-1
TGTGCCAGCAGCGTAGCCCCAGGGGCATCCCACACCGGGGAGCTGTTTTTT CASSVAPGASHTGELFF - TRBV9 - TRBJ2-2
TGCGCCAGCAGCCAACCTCCCAAAGCCGGGGAGCAGTTCTTC CASSQPPKAGEQFF - TRBV4-1 - TRBJ2-1
TGTGCCAGCAGCTTCGGACAGGGAATGGGAGAGACCCAGTACTTC CASSFGQGMGETQYF once TRBV3-1/TRBV3-2 TRBD1 TRBJ2-5
TGTGCCTGGAGAGGCGGGTCAGCGGGCTATTTGGATACGCAGTATTTT CAWRGGSAGYLDTQYF few TRBV30 - TRBJ2-3
TGCGCCAGCAGTATTGTCGGAAATCAGCCCCAGCATTTT CASSIVGNQPQHF - TRBV10-2 - TRBJ1-5
TGTGCCAGCAGTCCCCCGGGGGGAAGAAACACTGAAGCTTTCTTT CASSPPGGRNTEAFF - TRBV28 - TRBJ1-1
TGTGCCAGCAGCTCACGACGGGGTCTCCAAGAGACCCAGTACTTC CASSSRRGLQETQYF - TRBV7-2 - TRBJ2-5
TGTGCCAGCAGCGCCTCTAGCGGGAGCAAAGAGCAGTACTTC CASSASSGSKEQYF - TRBV9 TRBD2 TRBJ2-7
TGTGCCAGCAGCTTGTTCGACAGGGCCTACGAGCAGTACTTC CASSLFDRAYEQYF - TRBV5-6 TRBD1 TRBJ2-7
TGTGCCAGCTCACCACCAGGCAGGGAGGGCAATCAGCCCCAGCATTTT CASSPPGREGNQPQHF once TRBV18 - TRBJ1-5
TGTGCCAGCAGTTTGTCAGTGTATGGCTACACCTTC CASSLSVYGYTF - TRBV6-5 - TRBJ1-2
TGTGCCAGCAGTGAAGGCAGGACACACCGTTATGGCTACACCTTC CASSEGRTHRYGYTF - TRBV6-1 - TRBJ1-2
TGTGCCAGCAGCCAAGAGGGGACAGGGGACGAGACCCAGTACTTC CASSQEGTGDETQYF - TRBV4-2 TRBD1 TRBJ2-5